The T cell receptor beta chain described here comes from a study of early T cells in non-severe SARS-CoV-2 infection. The wider study: Unpaired chains resulted from sequencing bulk RNA of unsorted whole blood.

As part of library construction, unique molecular identifiers were attached to individual cDNA molecules. A single record per CDR3 protein comes from TCRdb applying MiXCR to the 5' RACE reads. The table shows over 55,000 distinct CDR3 sequences, with about 8% occurring only once. Trimming took 1 base from V and 3 from J, leaving 9 bases between them. There are 15 residues in the CDR3. Germline CDR1 and CDR2: SGHDN and FVKESK. Comment on this clonotype: Its antigen is unknown.

Study results and caveats: The matching step, a VDJdb search, favored anti-spike CD8 responses and missed private and CD4 specificities.

Material: whole blood. This TCR was sampled from an adult who was a healthcare worker with PCR-confirmed SARS-CoV-2 infection or an uninfected control (not recorded which). The rearrangement uses TRBV14 and TRBJ1-4; D perhaps matches TRBD1 (5 bases). The CDR3 sequence is CASSQADTPNEKLFF. The CDR3 DNA is TGTGCCAGCAGCCAAGCGGACACTCCTAATGAAAAACTGTTTTTT. The whole variable domain, remainder taken from reference TRBV14 and TRBJ1-4, is EAGVTQFPSHSVIEKGQTVTLRCDPISGHDNLYWYRRVMGKEIKFLLHFVKESKQDESGMPNNRFLAERTGGTYSTLKVQPAELEDSGVYFCASSQADTPNEKLFFGSGTQLSVL.